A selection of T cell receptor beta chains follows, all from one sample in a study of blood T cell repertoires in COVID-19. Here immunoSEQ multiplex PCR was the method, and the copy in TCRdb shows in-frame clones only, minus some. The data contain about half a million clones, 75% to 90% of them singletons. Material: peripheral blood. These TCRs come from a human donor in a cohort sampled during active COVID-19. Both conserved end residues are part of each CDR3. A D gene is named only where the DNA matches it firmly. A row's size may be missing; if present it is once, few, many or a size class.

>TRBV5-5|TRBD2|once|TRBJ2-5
TGTGCCAGCAGCTTAGGACTAGCGGGGATACAAGAGACCCAGTACTTC
CASSLGLAGIQETQYF
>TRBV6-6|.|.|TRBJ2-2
TGTGCCAGCAGCCGAGCGGGTGCGAACACCGGGGAGCTGTTTTTT
CASSRAGANTGELFF
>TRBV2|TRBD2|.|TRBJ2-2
TGTGCCAGCACTAGCGGGAGGGTGAACACCGGGGAGCTGTTTTTT
CASTSGRVNTGELFF
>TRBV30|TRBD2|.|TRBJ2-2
TGTGCCTGGAGTGTACCGACTAGCGGGAGTAGCGGGGAGCTGTTTTTT
CAWSVPTSGSSGELFF
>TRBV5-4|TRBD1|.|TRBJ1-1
TGTGCCAGCAGCTGGGACAGGGGGAACACTGAAGCTTTCTTT
CASSWDRGNTEAFF
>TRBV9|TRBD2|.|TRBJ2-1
TGTGCCAGCAGCGTCCCGGGACTAGCGGGGGGGGATGAGCAGTTCTTC
CASSVPGLAGGDEQFF
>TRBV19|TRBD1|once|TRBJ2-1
TGTGCCAGTAGTGCATCAAGAGGGGGCATGGCGCAGTTCTTC
CASSASRGGMAQFF
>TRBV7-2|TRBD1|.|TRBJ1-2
TGTGCCAGCAGCTTCTCGGGACAGGGGGCTGATGGCTACACCTTC
CASSFSGQGADGYTF
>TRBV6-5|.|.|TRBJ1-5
TGTGCCAGCAGTTATCGGGGGGATAGCAATCAGCCCCAGCATTTT
CASSYRGDSNQPQHF
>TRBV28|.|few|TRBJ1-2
TGTGCCAGTTTACCCGGACAGCGCCCAGTGGGGGGCTACACCTTC
CASLPGQRPVGGYTF
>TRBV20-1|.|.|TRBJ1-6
TGCAGTGCCACAGAGGGTTCACCCCTCCACTTT
CSATEGSPLHF
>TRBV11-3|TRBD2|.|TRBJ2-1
TGTGCCAGCAGCTCCCGGACTAGCGTACACAATGAGCAGTTCTTC
CASSSRTSVHNEQFF
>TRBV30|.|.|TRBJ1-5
TGTGCCTGGAGTGCCCCTCAGGGGCCACGCTTATCGGCCCAGCATTTT
CAWSAPQGPRLSAQHF
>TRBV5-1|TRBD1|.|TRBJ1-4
TGCGCCAGCAGCCTACAGGGGGCAAGGGAAAAACTGTTTTTT
CASSLQGAREKLFF
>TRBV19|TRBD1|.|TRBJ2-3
TGTGCCAGTAGTAAGGGACAGGGAATTAGGACAGATACGCAGTATTTT
CASSKGQGIRTDTQYF
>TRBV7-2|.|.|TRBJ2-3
TGTGCCAGCAGCCTTGCCGCTTTCGCGGCCACAGATACGCAGTATTTT
CASSLAAFAATDTQYF
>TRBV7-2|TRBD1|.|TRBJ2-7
TGTGCCAGCAGCTCCTCGGACAGGGTAGATTACGAGCAGTACTTC
CASSSSDRVDYEQYF
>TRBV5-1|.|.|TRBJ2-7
TGCGCCAGCAGGAATTTACCGGGACAACGGTTCGACGAGCAGTACTTC
CASRNLPGQRFDEQYF
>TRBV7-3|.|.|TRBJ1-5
TGTGCCAGCAGTCTCCGGATTCCAGGGGAATCTCAGCCCCAGCATTTT
CASSLRIPGESQPQHF
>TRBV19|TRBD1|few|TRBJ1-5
TGTGCCAGTAGTCGGGACAGTTTCAATCAGCCCCAGCATTTT
CASSRDSFNQPQHF
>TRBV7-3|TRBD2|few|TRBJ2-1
TGTGCCAGCAGCTTAACGGCTAGCGGGACTAATGAGCAGTTCTTC
CASSLTASGTNEQFF
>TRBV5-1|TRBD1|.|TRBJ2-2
TGCGCCAGCAGCAGCGGGGACAGGGAGGTCGGGGAGCTGTTTTTT
CASSSGDREVGELFF
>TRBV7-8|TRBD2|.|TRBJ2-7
TGTGCCAGCAGCCTCGCGACTAGCGGCTACGAGCAGTACTTC
CASSLATSGYEQYF
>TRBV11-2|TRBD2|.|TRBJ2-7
TGTGCCAGCAGGCCGGCGGGGACTAGCTACGAGCAGTACTTC
CASRPAGTSYEQYF
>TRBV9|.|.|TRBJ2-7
TGTGCCAGCAGCACCCACGGGGGCTCCTACGAGCAGTACTTC
CASSTHGGSYEQYF
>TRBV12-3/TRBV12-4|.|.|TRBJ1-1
TGTGCCAGCAGTTTGAGAAACACTGAAGCTTTCTTT
CASSLRNTEAFF
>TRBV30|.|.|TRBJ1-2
TGTGCCTGGAAGGAGGGGCACAATGGCTACACCTTC
CAWKEGHNGYTF
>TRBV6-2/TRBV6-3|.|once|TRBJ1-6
TGTGCCAGCAGCGCAGAAGTGGGGGCGCGGAATTCACCCCTCCACTTT
CASSAEVGARNSPLHF
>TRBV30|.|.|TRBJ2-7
TGTGCCTGGGCCCCCGGTAGATACTACGAGCAGTACTTC
CAWAPGRYYEQYF